The text below deals with one T cell receptor beta chain. These data are taken from a study of blood T cell repertoires in COVID-19. Trimming pared 6 bases from V and 5 bases from J, leaving 16 bases between. This CDR3 region has 14 residues. Germline V gives CDR1 KGHSH, CDR2 LQKENI. Repertoires were generated with immunoSEQ multiplex PCR, while TCRdb's copy carries only in-frame clones and drops some. The table records about 90,000 clones, approximately 90% of them present only once. The specimen sequenced was peripheral blood. The rearrangement links TRBV18 to TRBJ1-2; D call uncertain. The clonotype comes from a human donor with active COVID-19. The donor label of this sample is uncertain. CDR3 region: CASSSPGLDYGYTF. In nucleotides, the CDR3 is TGTGCCAGCTCCTCGCCAGGACTCGATTATGGCTACACCTTC.